This T cell receptor beta chain was sequenced for a study of glioma-infiltrating T cells after dendritic cell vaccination. The method was immunoSEQ multiplex PCR; TCRdb's version includes in-frame clones alone and lacks a portion of them. Among about 92,000 clones listed, 80% to 90% were seen once. This CDR3 region has 17 residues. V dropped 3 bases and J dropped 1 base, with 17 bases sitting between them. Germline assignment: CDR1 SGHRS and CDR2 YFSETQ. This specimen consisted of blood, obtained before dendritic cell vaccination. The sequence was obtained from a human donor with glioblastoma. The rearrangement links TRBV5-1 to TRBJ2-1, with D perhaps matching TRBD1 (6 bases). The CDR3 DNA reads as TGCGCCAGCAGCTATCTCCCACAGGGTATATCCTACAATGAGCAGTTCTTC. Translated: CASSYLPQGISYNEQFF.